This TCR beta chain was captured by sequencing in a study of shared clonotypes between healthy human individuals. Study context: In total, the donors were two women and a few men aged 18 to 49.

In the naive CD8 group, cells lacked CD45RO and were positively selected for CCR7, so terminally differentiated effector memory CD45RA+ cells were left out. Every one of the donors was a Caucasian adult that lived in Nashville, Tennessee. Looked up from germline, CDR1 is PRHDT and CDR2 is FYEKMQ (reference sequence). The CDR3 runs 14 residues. Deletions cut 5 bases from V and 4 bases from J, with 11 bases between. Measured with immunoSEQ multiplex PCR; TCRdb has only the in-frame clones, and not every one. The sample records 1.5 million to 2.5 million clones, about 95% being singletons. This TCR was sampled from a man aged 18 to 35 in good health. The chain is built from TRBV13 and TRBJ2-2; D possibly matches TRBD1 or TRBD2 (5 bases each). Source material: naive CD8+ T cells sorted from blood. In nucleotides, the CDR3 is TGTGCCAGCAGCGGGAGTGGGGGCACCGGGGAGCTGTTTTTT. Translation: CASSGSGGTGELFF.